The clone carrying this T cell receptor beta chain was counted between two and nine times. As yet, its antigen is unknown. Treatment specified: roughly 11-day PBMC culture with coronavirus spike peptide pools or control peptides (ViraFEST assay). Once obtained from cultured CD4+ T cells, the DNA was sequenced using the Oncomine TCR Beta short-read assay. TCRdb fed the PCR reads into MiXCR, producing one record per CDR3 protein. The sample comprises 13,000 to 15,000 distinct CDR3 sequences, about 65% of which are singletons, and approximately 7.4% rests with the top ten. This sample was included in a study of vaccination and CD4 T cells after COVID-19. At the level of the study: As control conditions, cultures were given either a CEFX pool serving as positive control, an HIV-1 Nef pool, or no peptide at all.

V lost 5 bases, J lost 1 base, and 6 bases lay in between. Germline CDR1 reads KGHDR; CDR2 reads SFDVKD. The CDR3 has 13 amino acids. This clonotype originated in a human donor who had recovered from COVID-19. The V gene is TRBV24-1, the J gene TRBJ2-3; no firm D call. The sample was CD4+ T cells from blood, cultured in vitro. CDR3 residues: CATSVSGTDTQYF. CDR3 sequence (DNA): TGTGCCACCAGTGTTTCGGGCACAGATACGCAGTATTTT.